What follows is one T cell receptor beta chain and its context. The data were obtained in a study of spatial heterogeneity in lung cancer. Each CDR3 protein gets one entry after TCRdb re-called the 5' RACE reads with MiXCR. The sample contains roughly 4,600 distinct CDR3 sequences, 28% of which appear only once. The CDR3 has 13 residues. Trimming shortened V by 5 bases and J by 4 bases, and 8 bases separated the two germline ends. Germline-derived CDR1 and CDR2 are SGHTA and FQGTGA. Time point specified: sample taken at primary tumor resection. Unsorted whole RNA of tumor, nontumor lung or frozen PBMC was sequenced.

The sample in question was PBMCs, obtained at surgery. The chain employs TRBV7-3 and TRBJ2-2; no reliable D call. This sequence originates from a male donor with early-stage non-small cell lung cancer. The CDR3, as DNA: TGTGCCAGCAGCCCGCAACCCACCGGGGAGCTGTTTTTT. Translation: CASSPQPTGELFF.